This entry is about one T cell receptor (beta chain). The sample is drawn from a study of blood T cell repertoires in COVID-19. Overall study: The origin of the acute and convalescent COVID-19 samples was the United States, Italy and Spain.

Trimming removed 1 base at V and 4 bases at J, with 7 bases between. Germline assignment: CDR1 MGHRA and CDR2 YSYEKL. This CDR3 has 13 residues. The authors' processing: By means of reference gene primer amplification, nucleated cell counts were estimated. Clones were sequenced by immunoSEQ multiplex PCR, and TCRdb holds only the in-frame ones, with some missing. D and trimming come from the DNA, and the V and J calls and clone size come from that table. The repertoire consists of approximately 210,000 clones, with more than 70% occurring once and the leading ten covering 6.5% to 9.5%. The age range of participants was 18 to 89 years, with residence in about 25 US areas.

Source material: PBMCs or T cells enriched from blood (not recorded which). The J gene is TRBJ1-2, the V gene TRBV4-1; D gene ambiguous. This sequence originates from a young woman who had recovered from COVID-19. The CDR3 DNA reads TGCGCCAGCAGCCAAGTTTCCTCCTATGGCTACACCTTC. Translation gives CASSQVSSYGYTF.